Sequencing of this T cell receptor (beta chain) was carried out in a study of blood T cell repertoires in COVID-19. Study in general: Spain, Italy and the United States supplied samples that represented acute and convalescent COVID-19. In each case, the material was cDNA or gDNA derived from T cells, B-cell-depleted T cells, or PBMCs.

Original methodology: Estimates of nucleated cell counts were drawn from the amplification of reference gene primers. The data were produced by immunoSEQ multiplex PCR, yet TCRdb's version contains in-frame clones alone and is incomplete. D and trimming come from the DNA, and the V and J calls and clone size come from that table. The sample contains approximately 130,000 clones, around 88% of which appear only once. CDR1 and CDR2 from the germline V gene are SGHRS and YFSETQ. The CDR3 runs to 15 residues. Trimming stripped 4 bases from V and 0 bases from J, with 11 bases between. The rearrangement joins TRBV5-1 to TRBJ1-5, with D maybe TRBD1 (6 bases). The source material was peripheral blood. The origin of this receptor is a woman aged 50 to 65 who had recovered from COVID-19. The CDR3 sequence is CASSPTGNSNQPQHF. In nucleotides, the CDR3 is TGCGCCAGCAGCCCCACAGGGAATAGCAATCAGCCCCAGCATTTT.